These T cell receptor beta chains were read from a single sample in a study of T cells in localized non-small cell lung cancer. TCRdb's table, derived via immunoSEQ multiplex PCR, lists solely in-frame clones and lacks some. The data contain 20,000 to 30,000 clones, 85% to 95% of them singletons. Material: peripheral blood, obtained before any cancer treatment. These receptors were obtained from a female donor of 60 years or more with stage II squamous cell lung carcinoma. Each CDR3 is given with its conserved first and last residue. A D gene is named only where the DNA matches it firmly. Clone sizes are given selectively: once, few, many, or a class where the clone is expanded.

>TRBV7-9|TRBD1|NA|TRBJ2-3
CASSLGRTGTGGDTQYF
TGTGCCAGCAGCTTAGGCCGTACCGGGACAGGGGGGGATACGCAGTATTTT
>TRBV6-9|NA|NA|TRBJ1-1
CASSRSLMNTEAFF
TGTGCCAGCAGCCGCAGCCTCATGAACACTGAAGCTTTCTTT
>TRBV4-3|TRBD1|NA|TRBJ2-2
CASSQGTGGDTGELFF
TGCGCCAGCAGCCAAGGGACAGGGGGAGACACCGGGGAGCTGTTTTTT
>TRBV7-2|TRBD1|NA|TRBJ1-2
CASSPSGTGRYGYTF
TGTGCCAGCAGCCCGTCTGGGACAGGGCGCTATGGCTACACCTTC
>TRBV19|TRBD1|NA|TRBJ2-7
CASSIAGFGTGVYEQYF
TGTGCCAGTAGTATAGCGGGTTTCGGGACAGGGGTCTACGAGCAGTACTTC
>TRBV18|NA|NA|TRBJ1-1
CASSPPRTLNTEAFF
TGTGCCAGCTCACCACCGAGGACACTGAACACTGAAGCTTTCTTT
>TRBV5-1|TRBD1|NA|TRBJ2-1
CASSLDREYNEQFF
TGCGCCAGCAGCTTAGACAGGGAATACAATGAGCAGTTCTTC
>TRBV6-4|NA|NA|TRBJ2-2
CASSKGGGTTGELFF
TGTGCCAGCAGCAAGGGAGGGGGTACCACCGGGGAGCTGTTTTTT
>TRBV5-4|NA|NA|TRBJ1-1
CASSLAGALGNTEAFF
TGTGCCAGCAGCTTGGCAGGGGCCCTGGGCAACACTGAAGCTTTCTTT
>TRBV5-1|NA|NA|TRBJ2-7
CASSSPGERYEQYF
TGCGCCAGCAGCTCCCCGGGAGAACGCTACGAGCAGTACTTC
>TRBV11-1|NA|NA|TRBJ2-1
CASSLEQRGSYNEQFF
TGTGCCAGCAGCTTAGAGCAGAGGGGATCCTACAATGAGCAGTTCTTC
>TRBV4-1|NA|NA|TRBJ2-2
CASSQTGGTGELFF
TGCGCCAGCAGCCAAACTGGGGGAACCGGGGAGCTGTTTTTT
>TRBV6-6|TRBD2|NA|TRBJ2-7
CASREGTSAYEQYF
TGTGCCAGCAGGGAAGGGACTAGCGCCTACGAGCAGTACTTC
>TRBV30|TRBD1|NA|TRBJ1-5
CAWGRQGAGQPQHF
TGTGCCTGGGGAAGACAGGGGGCAGGTCAGCCCCAGCATTTT
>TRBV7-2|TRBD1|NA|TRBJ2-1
CASSLEGGVGQFF
TGTGCCAGCAGCTTAGAAGGGGGCGTTGGTCAGTTCTTC
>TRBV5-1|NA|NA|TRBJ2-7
CASSLGPGSTYEQYF
TGCGCCAGCAGCTTGGGTCCCGGATCAACCTACGAGCAGTACTTC
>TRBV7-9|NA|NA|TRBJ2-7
CASSSGREKSYEQYF
TGTGCCAGCAGCTCGGGACGGGAAAAATCCTACGAGCAGTACTTC
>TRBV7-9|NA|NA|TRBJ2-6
CASIISGANVLTF
TGTGCCAGCATTATATCTGGGGCCAACGTCCTGACTTTC
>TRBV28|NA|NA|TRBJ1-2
CASSLGGARNYGYTF
TGTGCCAGCAGTTTGGGGGGGGCTCGGAACTATGGCTACACCTTC
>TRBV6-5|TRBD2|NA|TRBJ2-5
CASSYRGGAFETQYF
TGTGCCAGCAGTTATCGGGGGGGGGCCTTCGAGACCCAGTACTTC
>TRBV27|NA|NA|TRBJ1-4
CASSPPAPINEKLFF
TGTGCCAGCAGTCCCCCCGCCCCAATTAATGAAAAACTGTTTTTT
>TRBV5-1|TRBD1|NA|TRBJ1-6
CASSPGQGYNSPLHF
TGCGCCAGCAGCCCCGGACAGGGCTATAATTCACCCCTCCACTTT
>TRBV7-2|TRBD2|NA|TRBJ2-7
CASSLGLAGGREQYF
TGTGCCAGCAGCTTAGGACTAGCGGGGGGGCGCGAGCAGTACTTC
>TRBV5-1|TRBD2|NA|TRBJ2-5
CASSLVELAGGKTQYF
TGCGCCAGCAGCTTAGTCGAGCTAGCGGGCGGAAAGACCCAGTACTTC
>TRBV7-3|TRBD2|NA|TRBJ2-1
CASRFSSGSGEQFF
TGTGCCAGCCGATTCTCTAGCGGGAGCGGTGAGCAGTTCTTC
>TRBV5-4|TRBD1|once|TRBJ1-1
CASSQSQGAEAFF
TGTGCCAGCAGCCAATCCCAGGGGGCTGAAGCTTTCTTT
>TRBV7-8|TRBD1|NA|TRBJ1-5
CASSSLLGDRGNQPQHF
TGTGCCAGCAGCTCCCTCTTGGGGGACAGGGGCAATCAGCCCCAGCATTTT
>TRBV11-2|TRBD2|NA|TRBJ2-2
CASSKGLAGNTGELFF
TGTGCCAGCAGCAAGGGACTAGCGGGGAACACCGGGGAGCTGTTTTTT
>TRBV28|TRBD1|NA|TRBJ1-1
CASSLRDRGETEAFF
TGTGCCAGCAGTCTCCGGGACAGGGGAGAAACTGAAGCTTTCTTT
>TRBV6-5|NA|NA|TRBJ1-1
CASSYRANTEAFF
TGTGCCAGCAGTTACAGGGCCAACACTGAAGCTTTCTTT
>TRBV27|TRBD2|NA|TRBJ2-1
CASSPSGGVGVEQFF
TGTGCCAGCAGTCCTAGCGGGGGGGTTGGTGTTGAGCAGTTCTTC
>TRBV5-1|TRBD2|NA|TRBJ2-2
CASSLGLAGAGELFF
TGCGCCAGCAGCTTGGGGCTAGCGGGGGCCGGGGAGCTGTTTTTT
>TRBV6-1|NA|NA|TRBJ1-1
CASTIWDTEAFF
TGTGCCAGTACGATCTGGGACACTGAAGCTTTCTTT
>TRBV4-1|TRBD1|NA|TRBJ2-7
CASSQTRQGPISYEQYF
TGCGCCAGCAGCCAGACTCGACAGGGCCCCATCTCCTACGAGCAGTACTTC
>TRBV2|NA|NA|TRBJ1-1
CASSEALGGAAFF
TGTGCCAGCAGTGAAGCGCTTGGGGGGGCGGCTTTCTTT
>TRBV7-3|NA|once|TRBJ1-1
CASSLMRSTEAFF
TGTGCCAGCAGCTTAATGAGGTCCACTGAAGCTTTCTTT
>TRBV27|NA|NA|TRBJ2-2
CASRRTAANTGELFF
TGTGCCAGCAGAAGGACAGCGGCGAACACCGGGGAGCTGTTTTTT
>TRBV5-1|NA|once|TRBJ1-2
CASSLEGFGYGYTF
TGCGCCAGCAGCTTAGAGGGGTTTGGCTATGGCTACACCTTC
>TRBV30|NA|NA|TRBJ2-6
CAWSVGSTTGANVLTF
TGTGCCTGGAGTGTAGGGTCTACCACTGGGGCCAACGTCCTGACTTTC
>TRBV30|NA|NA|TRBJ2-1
CAWGLKVNEQFF
TGTGCCTGGGGCCTAAAGGTCAATGAGCAGTTCTTC
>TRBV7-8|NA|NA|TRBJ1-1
CASSLAENTEAFF
TGTGCCAGCAGCTTAGCGGAGAACACTGAAGCTTTCTTT
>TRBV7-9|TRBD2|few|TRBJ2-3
CASSSFGTSGGPTDTQYF
TGTGCCAGCAGCTCCTTCGGGACTAGCGGGGGCCCAACAGATACGCAGTATTTT
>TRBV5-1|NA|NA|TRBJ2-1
CASSLERGEQFF
TGCGCCAGCAGCTTGGAACGGGGTGAGCAGTTCTTC
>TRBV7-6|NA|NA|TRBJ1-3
CASSYKAGPHF
TGTGCCAGCAGCTACAAAGCCGGGCCCCATTTT
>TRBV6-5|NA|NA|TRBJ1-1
CASSYSGGVNTEAFF
TGTGCCAGCAGTTACTCGGGGGGAGTGAACACTGAAGCTTTCTTT